Presented here are 23 T cell receptor beta chains from one specimen sequenced in a study of T cells in Graves' hyperthyroidism and ophthalmopathy. TCR beta CDR3 regions were amplified from RNA transcripts. During a first-round RT-PCR of the TCR CDR3, the HTBI primer set was used. TCRdb redid the calling of the multiplex PCR reads with MiXCR, one entry per CDR3 protein. The table includes fewer than 900,000 distinct CDR3 sequences, less than 20% detected once. Sequences were obtained from blood. All receptors come from a man in his late teens or twenties with Graves' hyperthyroidism.

There are a few counts of this clonotype. DNA for the CDR3: TGCGCCAGCAGCCCCAGGACCCCGGGGAATACGCAGTATTTT. Amino acids: CASSPRTPGNTQYF. The chain is built from TRBV4-3 and TRBJ2-3; possible D gene TRBD2, 5 bases. The CDR3 is 14 amino acids. Germline V CDR1 and CDR2: LGHNA, YSLEER. V shed 4 bases and J shed 7 bases, with 15 bases lying between them.

The table lists this clonotype with many counts. This chain links TRBV30 with TRBJ2-3, with a possible D match to TRBD1 (5 bases). The CDR3 is 12 residues long. Germline CDR1 reads GTSNPN; CDR2 reads SVGIG (reference sequence). Trimming took off 0 bases at V and 6 bases at J, with 7 bases between the two ends. The CDR3 reads CAWSVGLDTQYF. The CDR3 coding sequence is TGTGCCTGGAGTGTGGGGCTGGATACGCAGTATTTT. Drawing the rest from reference TRBV30 and TRBJ2-3, the complete variable domain is SQTIHQWPATLVQPVGSPLSLECTVEGTSNPNLYWYRQAAGRGLQLLFYSVGIGQISSEVPQNLSASRPQDRQFILSSKKLLLSDSGFYLCAWSVGLDTQYFGPGTRLTVL.

This clonotype was seen ten or more times. The rearrangement links TRBV10-3 to TRBJ2-1; TRBD1 or TRBD2 may be the D gene (5 bases each). Between the trimmed V and J ends, which lost 6 bases and 5 bases, there was a span of 8 bases. CDR3 size: 12 residues. Germline V gene lookup returns CDR1 ENHRY and CDR2 SYGVKD. CDR3 nucleotide sequence: TGTGCCATCAGGGGGGTACACAATGAGCAGTTCTTC. Translated: CAIRGVHNEQFF.

This clonotype has ten or more counts. This rearrangement joins TRBV2 to TRBJ1-1, with TRBD1 matching over 7 bases. This CDR3 contains 14 residues. The V segment lost 6 bases and the J segment 1 base; nucleotides outside the gene matches: 5. Germline assignment: CDR1 SNHLY and CDR2 FYNNEI. CDR3 in DNA: TGTGCCAGCAGGCTACAGGGGCGGAACACTGAAGCTTTCTTT. Its protein product is CASRLQGRNTEAFF. Full variable domain (missing parts from reference TRBV2 and TRBJ1-1): EPEVTQTPSHQVTQMGQEVILRCVPISNHLYFYWYRQILGQKVEFLVSFYNNEISEKSEIFDDQFSVERPDGSNFTLKIRSTKLEDSAMYFCASRLQGRNTEAFFGQGTRLTVV.

This clonotype was counted between two and nine times. This chain connects TRBV20-1 to TRBJ1-5; 8 bases line up with TRBD1. This CDR3 is built from 15 residues. V lost 0 bases to trimming and J lost 5 bases; unmatched junction nucleotides: 6. CDR1 and CDR2 from the germline V gene are DFQATT and SNEGSKA (reference sequence). CDR3 residues: CSARDGGQGYQPQHF. DNA of the CDR3: TGCAGTGCTAGAGATGGAGGACAGGGCTATCAGCCCCAGCATTTT.

In its sample, this clonotype was seen a few times. This chain joins TRBV28 and TRBJ1-2, with TRBD1 matching 8 bases. Trimming cost V 7 bases and J 3 bases; bases outside gene matches: 4. Germline CDR1 and CDR2: MDHEN and SYDVKM. CDR3 length: 13 residues. This CDR3 is CASKGQDDYGYTF. As DNA, the CDR3 is TGTGCCAGCAAGGGACAGGATGACTATGGCTACACCTTC.

This clonotype occurred a few times. V usage is TRBV19 and J usage is TRBJ2-5, with TRBD2 as a possible D gene (5 bases). V was cut by 1 base and J by 4 bases, with 13 bases left in between. The germline gives CDR1 LNHDA, CDR2 SQIVND (reference sequence). The CDR3 has 15 amino acids. The CDR3 region is CASSIGTGRSETQYF. CDR3 coding DNA: TGTGCCAGTAGTATAGGGACTGGTCGATCAGAGACCCAGTACTTC.

This clonotype was found a few times. The V and J genes are TRBV5-6 and TRBJ1-1, with D unresolved. The germline V and J ends were trimmed by 0 bases and 7 bases, with 10 bases remaining between them. Germline V gives CDR1 SGHDT, CDR2 YYEEEE. The CDR3 sequence is 13 residues long. CDR3 nucleotides: TGTGCCAGCAGCTTGGGGCCGGGGAATGAAGCTTTCTTT. Encoded protein: CASSLGPGNEAFF.

This clonotype was picked up many times. The genes are TRBV28 and TRBJ2-1; 15 nucleotides align to TRBD2. The ends lost 7 bases at V and 9 bases at J; junction bases unmatched: 10. Germline V gene sequence: CDR1 MDHEN, CDR2 SYDVKM. This CDR3 has 16 amino acids. DNA of the CDR3: TGTGCCAGCAACCCACGCGGGACTAGCGGGAGGCTTGAGCAGTTCTTC. Protein product: CASNPRGTSGRLEQFF.

This clonotype was counted many times. This chain connects TRBV9 to TRBJ2-5, with 16 bases that match TRBD2. V gave up 4 bases and J gave up 3 bases; unmatched junction bases: 3. This CDR3 is 16 amino acids long. Germline V gene sequence: CDR1 SGDLS, CDR2 YYNGEE. The CDR3 here is CASSPGLAGGKETQYF. In nucleotides, the CDR3 is TGTGCCAGCAGCCCGGGACTAGCGGGAGGGAAAGAGACCCAGTACTTC.

This clonotype came up many times. The V call is TRBV28, the J call TRBJ1-5, with unresolved D. The CDR3 is made up of 15 amino acids. Germline V lookup: CDR1 MDHEN, CDR2 SYDVKM. Trimming shortened V by 6 bases and J by 8 bases, and 20 bases separated the two germline ends. CDR3 bases: TGTGCCAGCAGCAAGAGCACCCGGGCCACCAAGCCCCAGCATTTT. This encodes CASSKSTRATKPQHF.

This clonotype came up a few times. The chain recombines TRBV29-1 with TRBJ2-1; 11 nucleotides align to TRBD2. The CDR3 loop spans 14 amino acids. CDR1 SQVTM and CDR2 ANQGSEA come from the germline V gene. Trimming at V came to 5 bases and at J to 7 bases, leaving 7 bases not matched to a gene. Here the CDR3 reads CSVLVLAGANEQFF. The CDR3 DNA is TGCAGCGTTCTGGTACTAGCGGGAGCGAATGAGCAGTTCTTC.

This clonotype was counted only a few times. The rearrangement links TRBV19 to TRBJ2-7; D is perhaps TRBD2 (5 bases). The CDR3 is 11 amino acids. Between the trimmed V and J ends, which lost 5 bases and 6 bases, there was a span of 8 bases. Germline values: CDR1 LNHDA, CDR2 SQIVND (reference sequence). The CDR3 DNA reads TGTGCCAGTAGTGGGAGTCTCGAGCAGTACTTC. It is translated as CASSGSLEQYF.

Remarks on this clonotype: A clone one base away is much larger, so this may be a read error. The chain uses TRBV27 and TRBJ2-1; D might be TRBD2 (6 bases). The CDR3 has 13 residues. V was cut by 4 bases and J by 9 bases, with 13 bases left in between. The germline V gene has CDR1 MNHEY and CDR2 SMNVEV (reference sequence). The CDR3 is CASSYLGGSEQFF. The CDR3 nucleotides are TGTGCCAGCAGTTACTTGGGGGGTAGTGAGCAGTTCTTC.

This clonotype was seen a few times. DNA of the CDR3: TGTGCCAGCAGTACAGGGCGTCCAGAGACCCAGTACTTC. Translation: CASSTGRPETQYF. The rearrangement links TRBV28 to TRBJ2-5, with a possible D match to TRBD1 (6 bases). The V end was cut by 5 bases, the J end by 4 bases, with 11 bases between. The CDR3 consists of 13 residues. Germline V gives CDR1 MDHEN, CDR2 SYDVKM.

There are many counts of this clonotype. The rearrangement uses TRBV18 and TRBJ2-3; the D is unclear. V shed 8 bases and J shed 2 bases, with 8 bases lying between them. Germline V gives CDR1 KGHSH, CDR2 LQKENI. The CDR3 is 12 residues long. CDR3 DNA: TGTGCCAGCAGCCCCGACACAGATACGCAGTATTTT. Translating it yields CASSPDTDTQYF.

In its sample, this clonotype was seen many times. This rearrangement joins TRBV18 to TRBJ2-5; 8 nucleotides align to TRBD1. The V segment lost 4 bases and the J segment 5 bases; nucleotides outside the gene matches: 9. This CDR3 has 15 residues. CDR1 is KGHSH and CDR2 is LQKENI in the germline V gene. The DNA for the CDR3 is TGTGCCAGCTCACACGGACAGGGAGGAGGCGAGACCCAGTACTTC. Translated, it gives CASSHGQGGGETQYF.

This clonotype was observed many times. The V gene is TRBV20-1, the J gene TRBJ2-7; TRBD2 aligns across 10 bases. The CDR3 has 13 amino acids. Looked up from germline, CDR1 is DFQATT and CDR2 is SNEGSKA (reference sequence). V lost 4 bases to trimming and J lost 2 bases; unmatched junction nucleotides: 2. CDR3 sequence: CSATGTSAYEQYF. CDR3 DNA: TGCAGTGCTACCGGGACTAGCGCCTACGAGCAGTACTTC.

The table lists this clonotype with many counts. V gene TRBV28 combines with J gene TRBJ1-3; D is unresolved. Trimming shortened V by 8 bases and J by 11 bases, and 13 bases separated the two germline ends. CDR1 is MDHEN and CDR2 is SYDVKM in the germline V gene. The CDR3 totals 11 residues. CDR3 residues: CASGSVKAIYF. In DNA, the CDR3 is TGTGCCAGCGGGTCGGTAAAAGCCATATATTTT.

This clonotype was detected only a few times. The chain carries TRBV11-1 and TRBJ2-2, with TRBD2 matching 7 bases. J gave up 0 bases and V 5 bases, and 3 bases lay outside the gene matches. CDR1 and CDR2 (germline): SGHAT, FQDESV (reference sequence). The CDR3 extends over 15 amino acids. CDR3 DNA sequence: TGTGCCAGCAGCGCCGGACTAGCGAACACCGGGGAGCTGTTTTTT. This sequence encodes CASSAGLANTGELFF. Supplemented by reference TRBV11-1 and TRBJ2-2, the full variable domain reads EAEVAQSPRYKITEKSQAVAFWCDPISGHATLYWYRQILGQGPELLVQFQDESVVDDSQLPKDRFSAERLKGVDSTLKIQPAELGDSAMYLCASSAGLANTGELFFGEGSRLTVL.

This clonotype showed up many times. The rearrangement uses TRBV12-3 or TRBV12-4 and TRBJ2-1, with 10 bases that match TRBD2. The junction had 9 bases not matched to a gene; V was cut back by 8 bases and J by 2 bases. The CDR3 is 16 amino acids. The CDR3 coding sequence is TGTGCCAGCGAACCGAGCGGGAGGGGAGCCTACAATGAGCAGTTCTTC. This gives the protein CASEPSGRGAYNEQFF.

This clonotype was seen at least ten times. The gene calls are TRBV12-3 or TRBV12-4 and TRBJ2-7, with D tentatively TRBD1 (6 bases). Trimming stripped 6 bases from V and 2 bases from J, with 14 bases between. The CDR3 is 14 residues long. The CDR3 here is CASSQWDTPYEQYF. The CDR3 DNA sequence: TGTGCCAGCAGCCAATGGGACACCCCCTACGAGCAGTACTTC.

The table lists this clonotype with many counts. V usage is TRBV2 and J usage is TRBJ1-4; a possible D gene is TRBD1 (6 bases). The germline CDR1 and CDR2 sequences are SNHLY and FYNNEI. The V end was cut by 2 bases, the J end by 5 bases, with 12 bases between. The CDR3 has 15 residues. The CDR3 bases are TGTGCCAGCAGTGAACAGGGGATACGAAATGAAAAACTGTTTTTT. Translating gives CASSEQGIRNEKLFF.